These T cell receptor beta chains were read from a single sample in a study of human T cells and chemical hapten exposure. TCRdb redid the calling of the RACE reads with MiXCR, one entry per CDR3 protein. The sample lists 40,000 or so distinct CDR3 sequences, roughly an eighth occurring once. Sequences were derived from whole blood, sampled in connection with sensitization to the hapten diphenylcyclopropenone (DPC). The receptors originated from a woman between 40 and 55 years old with alopecia areata. Some clones in this sample may be carry-over from other donors' samples. Both conserved end residues are part of each CDR3. Fields, in order: J gene, CDR3 length, V gene, clone size, D gene, CDR3 DNA, CDR3 protein. A D gene is named only where the DNA matches it firmly. Clone size is not always given. Where it is, it says once, few, many or a class for expanded clones.

TRBJ2-3,15,TRBV2,once,NA,TGTGCCAGCAGTTTACAGCCAACGGCCACAGATACGCAGTATTTT,CASSLQPTATDTQYF
TRBJ2-2,12,TRBV3-1,NA,NA,TGTGCCAGCAGCCTCTGGTTAAGGGAGCTGTTTTTT,CASSLWLRELFF
TRBJ1-5,14,TRBV20-1,many,TRBD1,TGCAGTGCTAGAGGGGGACAGGAAAATCAGCCCCAGCATTTT,CSARGGQENQPQHF
TRBJ2-1,13,TRBV7-8,many,NA,TGTGCCAGCAGCTTCGGAGGGGACAATGAGCAGTTCTTC,CASSFGGDNEQFF
TRBJ2-3,15,TRBV9,NA,TRBD1,TGTGCCAGCAGCGTAGGACAGGGTGCCAAAGATACGCAGTATTTT,CASSVGQGAKDTQYF
TRBJ2-7,14,TRBV7-8,many,NA,TGTGCCAGCGCATTCCCCCGCAGCTCCTACGAGCAGTACTTC,CASAFPRSSYEQYF
TRBJ2-7,13,TRBV15,NA,TRBD1,TGTGCCACCAGCAAGGACAGGGCCTACGAGCAGTACTTC,CATSKDRAYEQYF
TRBJ1-1,13,TRBV6-6,many,NA,TGTGCCAGCAGGGTTCGATTGAACACTGAAGCTTTCTTT,CASRVRLNTEAFF
TRBJ2-3,14,TRBV11-2,NA,TRBD1,TGTGCCAGCAGCCCAGGGACAGCCACAGATACGCAGTATTTT,CASSPGTATDTQYF
TRBJ2-3,16,TRBV7-8,few,TRBD2,TGTGCCAGCAGCTTAGGGGTAGCGGGACCGACAGATACGCAGTATTTT,CASSLGVAGPTDTQYF
TRBJ1-6,15,TRBV9,few,TRBD1,TGTGCCAGCAGCCTGGGGACAGACTATAATTCACCCCTCCACTTT,CASSLGTDYNSPLHF
TRBJ2-5,13,TRBV29-1,many,NA,TGCAGCGTCCTTGGGCTTCCACAAGAGACCCAGTACTTC,CSVLGLPQETQYF
TRBJ2-7,12,TRBV20-1,many,NA,TGCAGTGCTCTTGGTAGCGTGTACGAGCAGTACTTC,CSALGSVYEQYF
TRBJ2-7,12,TRBV28,many,NA,TGTGCCAGCCTTCGGGGGTCCTACGAGCAGTACTTC,CASLRGSYEQYF
TRBJ1-5,14,TRBV18,many,NA,TGTGCCAGCTCCAGGATGAGCCACAATCAGCCCCAGCATTTT,CASSRMSHNQPQHF
TRBJ2-1,15,TRBV6-2/TRBV6-3,many,TRBD1,TGTGCCAGCAGTTTACAGGGGAGCTCCTACAATGAGCAGTTCTTC,CASSLQGSSYNEQFF
TRBJ2-2,12,TRBV4-3,NA,NA,TGCGCCAGCAGCAGGGATACCGGGGAGCTGTTTTTT,CASSRDTGELFF
TRBJ2-5,16,TRBV2,few,TRBD2,TGTGCCAGCAGTATCAAGAGACTAGCGGGAGCTGAGACCCAGTACTTC,CASSIKRLAGAETQYF
TRBJ2-2,16,TRBV5-1,NA,NA,TGCGCCAGCAGCTTGGCAGATCGGGGTAACACCGGGGAGCTGTTTTTT,CASSLADRGNTGELFF
TRBJ2-2,15,TRBV19,many,NA,TGTGCCAGTATCCCCCGTGGGACGTTCACCGGGGAGCTGTTTTTT,CASIPRGTFTGELFF
TRBJ2-2,14,TRBV29-1,many,TRBD1,TGCAGCGTCGGGACAGGGTCTAACACCGGGGAGCTGTTTTTT,CSVGTGSNTGELFF
TRBJ2-1,12,TRBV2,NA,NA,TGTGCCAGCAAGGACTCCTACAATGAGCAGTTCTTC,CASKDSYNEQFF
TRBJ2-2,12,TRBV4-3,few,NA,TGCGCCAGCAGCTCGTACACCGGGGAGCTGTTTTTT,CASSSYTGELFF
TRBJ2-3,16,TRBV7-6,many,TRBD2,TGTGCCAGCAGCGCACTAGCGCCCGCTAGCACAGATACGCAGTATTTT,CASSALAPASTDTQYF
TRBJ2-1,15,TRBV28,NA,NA,TGTGCCAGCAGCTATTCGGGGGACCCCTCCAATGAGCAGTTCTTC,CASSYSGDPSNEQFF
TRBJ1-1,15,TRBV27,few,NA,TGTGCCAGCAGCGTCACCCGGGACAAGGGCACTGAAGCTTTCTTT,CASSVTRDKGTEAFF
TRBJ2-7,14,TRBV5-1,NA,NA,TGCGCCAGCAAGATACAAGCGGGCCCCGGGGAGCAGTACTTC,CASKIQAGPGEQYF
TRBJ2-3,15,TRBV4-3,few,NA,TGCGCCAGCAGCCCGGTATCGGTAAGGGGAGATACGCAGTATTTT,CASSPVSVRGDTQYF
TRBJ2-3,16,TRBV12-3/TRBV12-4,many,TRBD2,TGTGCCAGCAGTTCTTCTAGCGGGGGGCGAACAGATACGCAGTATTTT,CASSSSSGGRTDTQYF
TRBJ2-4,14,TRBV7-9,many,NA,TGTGCCAGCAGCTTAGAGTCCCAGATAGACATTCAGTACTTC,CASSLESQIDIQYF
TRBJ2-2,15,TRBV2,NA,NA,TGTGCCAGCAGGGGGGTGGTGTGGATGACCGGGGAGCTGTTTTTT,CASRGVVWMTGELFF
TRBJ1-4,12,TRBV4-3,many,NA,TGCGCCAGCAGCCAAGATATGGCAAAACTGTTTTTT,CASSQDMAKLFF
TRBJ2-2,13,TRBV29-1,NA,TRBD1,TGCAGCGTGGACAGGCAGGACACCGGGGAGCTGTTTTTT,CSVDRQDTGELFF
TRBJ1-1,17,TRBV7-8,NA,NA,TGTGCCAGCAGCTTAAGGGTGGGGGCCTCCTCGAACACTGAAGCTTTCTTT,CASSLRVGASSNTEAFF
TRBJ1-6,11,TRBV29-1,few,NA,TGCAGCGTTGGGGATAATTCACCCCTCCACTTT,CSVGDNSPLHF
TRBJ2-1,15,TRBV28,NA,NA,TGTGCCAGCCCGCCTTCAGGGCAGTCCTACAATGAGCAGTTCTTC,CASPPSGQSYNEQFF
TRBJ2-1,12,TRBV24-1,NA,NA,TGTGCCACCAGTGACTCTATTAATGAGCAGTTCTTC,CATSDSINEQFF
TRBJ2-2,16,TRBV5-1,few,NA,TGCGCCAGCAGCCTTCGGGTCGGGGCAGGCACCGGGGAGCTGTTTTTT,CASSLRVGAGTGELFF
TRBJ1-5,13,TRBV27,many,NA,TGTGCCAGCAGTCCCTCTATGTATCAGCCCCAGCATTTT,CASSPSMYQPQHF
TRBJ1-2,15,TRBV27,few,TRBD1,TGTGCCAGCAGTTTGGGACAGCCTACTAACTATGGCTACACCTTC,CASSLGQPTNYGYTF
TRBJ2-1,14,TRBV2,NA,NA,TGTGCCAGCACCCAAGCCGGCGGGTTAAATGAGCAGTTCTTC,CASTQAGGLNEQFF
TRBJ2-2,16,TRBV20-1,NA,TRBD1,TGCAGTGCTAGTGATACAGGGGCGAAAAACACCGGGGAGCTGTTTTTT,CSASDTGAKNTGELFF
TRBJ2-2,16,TRBV11-2,NA,TRBD2,TGTGCCAGCAATAAGCGGCGGGAGCTCAGCACCGGGGAGCTGTTTTTT,CASNKRRELSTGELFF
TRBJ1-1,14,TRBV6-2/TRBV6-3,NA,NA,TGTGCCAGCACAAGAACAGGGTCGAACACTGAAGCTTTCTTT,CASTRTGSNTEAFF
TRBJ1-1,13,TRBV7-9,NA,NA,TGTGCCAGCAGCTTAGGATTAGCAGATGAAGCTTTCTTT,CASSLGLADEAFF
TRBJ1-1,13,TRBV6-5,many,NA,TGTGCCAGCCTGGGGGCGACGAACACTGAAGCTTTCTTT,CASLGATNTEAFF
TRBJ2-7,16,TRBV5-5,NA,NA,TGTGCCAGCAGCTTGGAAGCAGTCCCGGGAGTCTACGAGCAGTACTTC,CASSLEAVPGVYEQYF
TRBJ2-1,14,TRBV6-2/TRBV6-3,few,NA,TGTGCCAGCACTGGACAGACCCTTTACAATGAGCAGTTCTTC,CASTGQTLYNEQFF
TRBJ2-5,11,TRBV29-1,few,TRBD2,TGCAGCGTTGTAGCGGGAGAGACCCAGTACTTC,CSVVAGETQYF
TRBJ2-2,14,TRBV7-2,few,NA,TGTGCCAGCAGCTTAGTGTTCGGAACCGGGGAGCTGTTTTTT,CASSLVFGTGELFF
TRBJ2-5,14,TRBV6-5,many,NA,TGTGCCAGCAGTTACGCAAGTCCCAAAGAGACCCAGTACTTC,CASSYASPKETQYF
TRBJ2-1,15,TRBV12-3/TRBV12-4,many,TRBD1,TGTGCCAGCAGTTATTGGGACAGGGACCACAATGAGCAGTTCTTC,CASSYWDRDHNEQFF
TRBJ2-3,14,TRBV6-6,NA,NA,TGTGCCAGCAGCCCCCGACTAGACTTCGGAACGCAGTATTTT,CASSPRLDFGTQYF
TRBJ1-5,13,TRBV19,many,NA,TGTGCCAGTACTTTAAGGGGGGGGCAGCCCCAGCATTTT,CASTLRGGQPQHF
TRBJ2-7,15,TRBV18,many,TRBD1,TGTGCCAGCTCACCCATCGGGACAGGGGGCCACGAGCAGTACTTC,CASSPIGTGGHEQYF